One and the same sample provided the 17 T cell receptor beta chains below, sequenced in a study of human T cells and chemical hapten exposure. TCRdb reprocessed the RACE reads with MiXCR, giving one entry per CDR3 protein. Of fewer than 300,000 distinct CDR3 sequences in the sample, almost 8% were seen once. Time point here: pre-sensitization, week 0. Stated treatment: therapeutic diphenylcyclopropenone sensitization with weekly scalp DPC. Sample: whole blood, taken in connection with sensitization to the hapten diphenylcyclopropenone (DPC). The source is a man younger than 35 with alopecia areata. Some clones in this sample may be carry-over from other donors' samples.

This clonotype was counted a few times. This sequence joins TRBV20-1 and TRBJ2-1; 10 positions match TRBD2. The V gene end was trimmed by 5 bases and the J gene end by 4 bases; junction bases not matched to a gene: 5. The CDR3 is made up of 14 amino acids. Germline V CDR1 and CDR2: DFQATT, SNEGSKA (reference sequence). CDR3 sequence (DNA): TGCAGTGCTCGATCTAGCGGGGGTTACAATGAGCAGTTCTTC. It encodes CSARSSGGYNEQFF.

CDR3 in amino acids: CASSSRDSGTDTQYF. The DNA for the CDR3 is TGCGCCAGCAGCTCCCGGGACTCGGGGACAGATACGCAGTATTTT. The V call is TRBV5-1, the J call TRBJ2-3, with D possibly being TRBD2 (6 bases). CDR1 is SGHRS and CDR2 is YFSETQ in the germline V gene. V lost 3 bases and J 3 bases, leaving 14 bases between the germline ends. The CDR3 contains 15 residues.

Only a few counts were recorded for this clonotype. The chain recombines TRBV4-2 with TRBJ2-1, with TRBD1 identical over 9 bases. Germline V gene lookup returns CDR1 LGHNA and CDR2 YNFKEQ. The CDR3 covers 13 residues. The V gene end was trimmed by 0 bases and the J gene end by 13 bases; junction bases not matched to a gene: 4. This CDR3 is CASSQDLGQGQFF. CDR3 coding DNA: TGTGCCAGCAGCCAAGATCTGGGACAGGGTCAGTTCTTC.

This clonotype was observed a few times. In DNA, the CDR3 is TGTGCCAGCAGCGCATGGTCAGCCCCTAACTATGGCTACACCTTC. Translating it yields CASSAWSAPNYGYTF. This chain joins TRBV7-2 and TRBJ1-2; D gene uncertain. The CDR3 runs 15 residues. In germline, CDR1 is SGHTA, CDR2 FQGNSA. Between the trimmed V and J ends, which lost 5 bases and 0 bases, there was a span of 13 bases.

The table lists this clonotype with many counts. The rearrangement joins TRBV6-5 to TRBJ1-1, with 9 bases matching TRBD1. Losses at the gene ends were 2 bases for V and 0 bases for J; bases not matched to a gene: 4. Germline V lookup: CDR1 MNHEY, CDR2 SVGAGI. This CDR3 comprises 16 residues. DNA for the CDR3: TGTGCCAGCAGTTACATCGGACAGGGGTTGAACACTGAAGCTTTCTTT. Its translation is CASSYIGQGLNTEAFF.

In DNA form, the CDR3 reads TGCAGTGCTAGTGGGCAGCTTGCATGGGACACTGAAGCTTTCTTT. It translates to CSASGQLAWDTEAFF. This chain uses TRBV20-1 with TRBJ1-1; D is unresolved. The CDR3 runs 15 residues. The germline V gene encodes CDR1 DFQATT and CDR2 SNEGSKA (reference sequence). Trimming left V 3 bases short and J 3 bases short, with 17 bases between.

The CDR3 DNA reads TGCGCCAGCAGCCAAGATCCAGGGGTCTCTGGGGCCAACGTCCTGACTTTC. It codes for CASSQDPGVSGANVLTF. V gene TRBV4-3 combines with J gene TRBJ2-6; D perhaps matches TRBD1 (6 bases). The CDR3 has 17 residues. V lost 0 bases and J lost 0, with 9 bases in between. Germline V gene lookup returns CDR1 LGHNA and CDR2 YSLEER.

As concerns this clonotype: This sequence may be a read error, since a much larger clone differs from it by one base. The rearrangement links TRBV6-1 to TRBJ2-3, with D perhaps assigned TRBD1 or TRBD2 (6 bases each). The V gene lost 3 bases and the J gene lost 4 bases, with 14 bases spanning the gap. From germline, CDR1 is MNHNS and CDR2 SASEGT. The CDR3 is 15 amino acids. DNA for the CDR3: TGTGCCAGCAGTGAGGGGGGCCTCCTCCCAGATACGCAGTATTTT. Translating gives CASSEGGLLPDTQYF.

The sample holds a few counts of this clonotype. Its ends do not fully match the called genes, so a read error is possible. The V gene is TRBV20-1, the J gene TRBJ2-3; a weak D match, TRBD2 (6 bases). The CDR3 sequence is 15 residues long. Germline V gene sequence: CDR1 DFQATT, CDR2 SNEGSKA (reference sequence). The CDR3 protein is CSAGDGGQGADTQYF. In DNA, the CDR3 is TGCAGTGCTGGAGACGGGGGTCAGGGAGCAGATACGCAGTATTTT.

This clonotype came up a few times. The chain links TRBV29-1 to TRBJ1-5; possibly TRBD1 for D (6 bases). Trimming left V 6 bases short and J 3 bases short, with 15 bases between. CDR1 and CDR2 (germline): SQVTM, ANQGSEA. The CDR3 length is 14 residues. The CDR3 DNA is TGCAGCGTGGCCGGGACACGCGACAATCAGCCCCAGCATTTT. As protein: CSVAGTRDNQPQHF.

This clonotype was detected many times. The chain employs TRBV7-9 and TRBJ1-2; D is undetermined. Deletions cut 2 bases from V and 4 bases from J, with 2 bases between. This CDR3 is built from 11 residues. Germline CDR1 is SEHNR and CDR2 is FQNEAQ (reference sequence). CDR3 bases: TGTGCCAGCAGCTTAAGCTATGGCTACACCTTC. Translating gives CASSLSYGYTF.

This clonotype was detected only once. In DNA, the CDR3 is TGTGCCAGCACCCTACCATATCTGGAGCAGTACGTC. Amino acids: CASTLPYLEQYV. The rearrangement uses TRBV14 and TRBJ2-7, with unresolved D. V lost 7 bases and J 7 bases, leaving 14 bases between the germline ends. Germline V lookup: CDR1 SGHDN, CDR2 FVKESK. The CDR3 is made up of 12 amino acids.

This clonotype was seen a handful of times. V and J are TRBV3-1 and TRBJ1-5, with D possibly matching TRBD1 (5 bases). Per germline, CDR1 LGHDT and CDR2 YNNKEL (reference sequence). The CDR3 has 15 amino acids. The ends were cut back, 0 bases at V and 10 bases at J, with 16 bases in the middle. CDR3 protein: CASSQEYSGGKPQHF. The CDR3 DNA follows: TGTGCCAGCAGCCAAGAATACAGCGGGGGTAAACCCCAGCATTTT.

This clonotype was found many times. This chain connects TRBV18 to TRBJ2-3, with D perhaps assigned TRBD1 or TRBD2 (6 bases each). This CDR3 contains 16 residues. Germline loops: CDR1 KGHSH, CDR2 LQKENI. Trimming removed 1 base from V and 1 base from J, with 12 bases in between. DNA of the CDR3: TGTGCCAGCTCACCACTGTACGGGGGCGGCACAGATACGCAGTATTTT. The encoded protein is CASSPLYGGGTDTQYF. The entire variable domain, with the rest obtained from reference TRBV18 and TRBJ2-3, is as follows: NAGVMQNPRHLVRRRGQEARLRCSPMKGHSHVYWYRQLPEEGLKFMVYLQKENIIDESGMPKERFSAEFPKEGPSILRIQQVVRGDSAAYFCASSPLYGGGTDTQYFGPGTRLTVL.

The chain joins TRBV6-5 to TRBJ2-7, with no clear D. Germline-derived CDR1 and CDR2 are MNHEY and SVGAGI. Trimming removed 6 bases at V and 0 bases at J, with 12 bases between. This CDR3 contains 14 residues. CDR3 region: CASSTGFSSYEQYV. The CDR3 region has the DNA TGTGCCAGCAGCACGGGTTTCTCCTCCTACGAGCAGTACGTC.

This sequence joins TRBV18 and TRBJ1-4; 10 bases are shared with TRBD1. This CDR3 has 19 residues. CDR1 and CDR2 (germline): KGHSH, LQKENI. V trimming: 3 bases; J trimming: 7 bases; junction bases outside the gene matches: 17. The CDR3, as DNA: TGTGCCAGCTCACCCCGTCTAGGACAGGGGGAAGGAGGTGGTGAAAAACTGTTTTTT. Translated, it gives CASSPRLGQGEGGGEKLFF.

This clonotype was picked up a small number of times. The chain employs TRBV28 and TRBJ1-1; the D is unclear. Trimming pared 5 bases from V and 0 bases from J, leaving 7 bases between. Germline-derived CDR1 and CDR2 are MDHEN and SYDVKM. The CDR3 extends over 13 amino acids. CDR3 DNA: TGTGCCAGCAGTCACCCCCTGAACACTGAAGCTTTCTTT. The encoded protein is CASSHPLNTEAFF.